These 16 T cell receptor beta chains came from one sample sequenced in a study of CD8 T cells in Susac syndrome. Random hexamers were used to reverse transcribe the RNA input (about 0.45 to 1 ug). TCRdb called the immunoSEQ multiplex PCR reads again in MiXCR, with one record for every CDR3 protein. Seen here are under 200,000 distinct CDR3 sequences, about 91% observed once, and the top ten hold roughly 0.087%. Material for sequencing was CD4+ T cells from PBMCs. All receptors come from a human donor with Susac syndrome.

This chain connects TRBV12-3 or TRBV12-4 to TRBJ1-5; 7 positions match TRBD1. This CDR3 comprises 13 residues. Trimming removed 6 bases from V and 4 bases from J; junction bases left unmatched: 3. The CDR3 here is CASSMGQNQPQHF. The CDR3 DNA is TGTGCCAGCAGCATGGGACAGAATCAGCCCCAGCATTTT.

The V call is TRBV5-1, the J call TRBJ1-1; TRBD1 might be the D (6 bases). This CDR3 comprises 18 residues. The ends were cut back, 0 bases at V and 1 base at J, with 19 bases in the middle. CDR1 and CDR2 from the germline V gene are SGHRS and YFSETQ. This CDR3 is CASSLVGGYREPNTEAFF. In DNA, the CDR3 is TGCGCCAGCAGCTTGGTAGGGGGTTACCGGGAACCGAACACTGAAGCTTTCTTT.

The chain carries TRBV6-5 and TRBJ2-7; TRBD2 matches 8 bases. CDR1 MNHEY and CDR2 SVGAGI come from the germline V gene. The CDR3 covers 16 residues. The trim removed 0 bases at V and 0 bases at J, leaving 4 bases unmatched. CDR3 region: CASSYSTSGGSYEQYF. The CDR3 coding sequence is TGTGCCAGCAGTTACTCAACTAGCGGAGGCTCCTACGAGCAGTACTTC.

The chain is built from TRBV2 and TRBJ2-3, with D possibly being TRBD2 (7 bases). CDR1 and CDR2 from the germline V gene are SNHLY and FYNNEI. This CDR3 is built from 15 residues. The V and J ends lost 4 bases and 6 bases respectively, with 17 bases between them. DNA for the CDR3: TGTGCCAGCAGTGGTAGCGGGCTGGGGGCGGATACGCAGTATTTT. This translates into CASSGSGLGADTQYF.

DNA of the CDR3: TGTGCCAGCAGCTTGTTATCAGGGGGGAATACGCAGTATTTT. This encodes CASSLLSGGNTQYF. V and J are TRBV5-6 and TRBJ2-3; the D gene is possibly TRBD1 (7 bases). With 1 base removed from V and 7 bases from J, the gap between germline ends came to 13 bases. Germline V gene data show CDR1 as SGHDT and CDR2 as YYEEEE. CDR3 length: 14 residues.

The J gene is TRBJ2-3, the V gene TRBV21-1. TRBV21-1 is a documented pseudogene. The CDR3 is made up of 17 amino acids. DNA of the CDR3: TGTGCCAGCAGCAAAGAGGTCTGGTGGGTTGGTCCAGATACGCAGTATTTT. Its translation is CASSKEVWWVGPDTQYF.

This rearrangement joins TRBV5-1 to TRBJ2-1; D unresolved. V lost 0 bases and J lost 0, with 10 bases in between. From germline, CDR1 is SGHRS and CDR2 YFSETQ. The CDR3 spans 16 residues. As DNA, the CDR3 is TGCGCCAGCAGCTTGGTCGGACCCATCTCCTACAATGAGCAGTTCTTC. The encoded protein is CASSLVGPISYNEQFF. The full variable domain, rest sourced from reference TRBV5-1 and TRBJ2-1, is KAGVTQTPRYLIKTRGQQVTLSCSPISGHRSVSWYQQTPGQGLQFLFEYFSETQRNKGNFPGRFSGRQFSNSRSEMNVSTLELGDSALYLCASSLVGPISYNEQFFGPGTRLTVL.

This clonotype has a single count. This chain uses TRBV29-1 with TRBJ2-3; D call uncertain. Trimming removed 1 base from V and 4 bases from J, with 9 bases in between. Germline CDR1 and CDR2: SQVTM and ANQGSEA. The CDR3 consists of 13 residues. The CDR3 DNA reads as TGCAGCGTTGAAGCTAATGGGGCAGATACGCAGTATTTT. This translates into CSVEANGADTQYF.

The gene calls are TRBV20-1 and TRBJ2-1; 7 nucleotides align to TRBD1. This CDR3 has 13 residues. Germline values: CDR1 DFQATT, CDR2 SNEGSKA (reference sequence). V lost 5 bases to trimming and J lost 1 base; unmatched junction nucleotides: 2. CDR3 bases: TGCAGTGCTCCGGGACAGTCCTACAATGAGCAGTTCTTC. This sequence encodes CSAPGQSYNEQFF.

The chain has TRBV28 and TRBJ2-7; TRBD2 matches at 10 bases. Germline values: CDR1 MDHEN, CDR2 SYDVKM. V shed 7 bases, J shed 7 bases, and the junction held 10 bases outside the gene matches. The length of the CDR3 is 14 residues. In nucleotides, the CDR3 is TGTGCCAGCACCTTGGCTAGCGGGAGAGGGGAGCAGTACTTC. The encoded protein is CASTLASGRGEQYF.

The chain combines TRBV7-8 with TRBJ1-5; TRBD1 matches 9 bases. CDR1 and CDR2 (germline): SGHVS, FQNEAQ. J lost 10 bases, V lost 4 bases, and 8 bases had no gene match. The CDR3 consists of 14 residues. CDR3 sequence: CASSSGGQGLPQHF. The CDR3 nucleotides are TGTGCCAGCAGCTCGGGGGGACAGGGTTTACCCCAGCATTTT. The full variable domain, in which reference TRBV7-8 and TRBJ1-5 provide the parts outside the CDR3, is GAGVSQSPRYKVAKRGQDVALRCDPISGHVSLFWYQQALGQGPEFLTYFQNEAQLDKSGLPSDRFFAERPEGSVSTLKIQRTQQEDSAVYLCASSSGGQGLPQHFGDGTRLSIL.

J is TRBJ1-3 and V is TRBV4-1; TRBD1 is a possible D gene (5 bases). This CDR3 has 15 residues. The ends were cut back, 5 bases at V and 8 bases at J, with 19 bases in the middle. Germline V gene lookup returns CDR1 MGHRA and CDR2 YSYEKL. CDR3 coding DNA: TGCGCCAGCAGCACCGGGACTCGGGACGTATACACCATATATTTT. Its translation: CASSTGTRDVYTIYF.

This chain links TRBV6-1 with TRBJ2-2; D remains unclear. Trimming took off 6 bases at V and 15 bases at J, with 11 bases between the two ends. The CDR3 spans 10 residues. Germline CDR1 and CDR2: MNHNS and SASEGT. The CDR3 is CASRENRVFF. DNA for the CDR3: TGTGCCAGCAGGGAGAATAGGGTGTTTTTT.

This chain connects TRBV5-1 to TRBJ1-1; tentative D call: TRBD1 (5 bases). CDR1 is SGHRS and CDR2 is YFSETQ in the germline V gene. The CDR3 covers 15 residues. The ends were cut back, 0 bases at V and 4 bases at J, with 13 bases in the middle. CDR3 sequence reads: CASSLEAGSLTEAFF. DNA for the CDR3: TGCGCCAGCAGCTTGGAGGCAGGGTCCCTCACTGAAGCTTTCTTT.

The chain joins TRBV5-1 to TRBJ2-1; 7 bases align to TRBD2. CDR3 length: 16 amino acids. CDR1 SGHRS and CDR2 YFSETQ come from the germline V gene. V shed 4 bases, J shed 6 bases, and the junction held 13 bases outside the gene matches. The CDR3 spells CASSLIIAGAFNEQFF. CDR3 DNA: TGCGCCAGCAGCCTAATTATAGCGGGTGCCTTCAATGAGCAGTTCTTC.

J is TRBJ1-4 and V is TRBV15, with TRBD1 matching 8 bases. Germline CDR1 LNHNV, CDR2 YYDKDF (reference sequence). This CDR3 contains 16 residues. The V and J ends lost 5 bases and 4 bases, in that order; junction bases with no gene match: 9. CDR3 sequence reads: CATSSHGTGYNEKLFF. CDR3 DNA sequence: TGTGCCACCAGCTCCCACGGGACAGGCTATAATGAAAAACTGTTTTTT.